This TCR beta chain was retrieved from a study of cytomegalovirus exposure and HLA in healthy donors. A note on this clone: Its antigen is not identified.

With 60 Vbeta and 13 Jbeta primers, the PCR was carried out. The method was immunoSEQ multiplex PCR; TCRdb's version includes in-frame clones alone and lacks a portion of them. The repertoire has tens of thousands of clones, roughly 80% of them found once; the top ten carry around 25%. Study-wide results and limits: Some TCR beta chains (roughly 160 of them) were listed as cytomegalovirus-associated. TCR sequences were mostly rare, though some public TCRs occurred in many donors. Reportedly, diagnosis of cytomegalovirus status by the classifier showed high specificity and sensitivity. Most CMV-associated TCR beta chains were later found to appear HLA-restricted.

The CDR3 spans 14 residues. CDR1 MNHEY and CDR2 SVGAGI come from the germline V gene. Trimming cost V 2 bases and J 7 bases; bases outside gene matches: 5. The TCR comes from a woman aged 50 to 65 in good health and CMV-seropositive. V usage is TRBV6-5 and J usage is TRBJ2-1, with TRBD2 identical over 7 bases. The specimen was PBMCs. The CDR3 nucleotides are TGTGCCAGCAGTTACCGGACTAGAGGGAATGAGCAGTTCTTC. Translating it yields CASSYRTRGNEQFF.